The TCR beta chain described here comes from a study of graft-versus-host responses after intestinal transplantation. Study-level background: Anti-thymocyte globulin induction was given to all recipients, followed by tacrolimus and steroids for around three years.

Clones were read by immunoSEQ multiplex PCR, and TCRdb kept only the in-frame ones, dropping some. The top ten hold 2% to 3% of the sample, which has tens of thousands of clones, 70% to 90% seen once. Comments on this clone: As yet, its antigen is unknown.

Study conclusions and caveats: In recipient marrow, GvH clones were found, and some appeared first in ileum or blood. HvG clone declines early post-transplant were associated with peak circulating GvH levels.

V lost 1 base to trimming and J lost 4 bases, with 13 bases between them. Germline V gene data show CDR1 as MGHRA and CDR2 as YSYEKL. CDR3 size: 15 residues. This receptor was identified in a human donor who received an intestinal transplant. The chain recombines TRBV4-1 with TRBJ1-1, with unresolved D. This specimen consisted of unstimulated CD8+ T cells sorted from spleen or lymph node cells, obtained before intestinal transplant. DNA for the CDR3: TGCGCCAGCAGCCAAGTCGAGGAGGTCTTCACTGAAGCTTTCTTT. This encodes CASSQVEEVFTEAFF.